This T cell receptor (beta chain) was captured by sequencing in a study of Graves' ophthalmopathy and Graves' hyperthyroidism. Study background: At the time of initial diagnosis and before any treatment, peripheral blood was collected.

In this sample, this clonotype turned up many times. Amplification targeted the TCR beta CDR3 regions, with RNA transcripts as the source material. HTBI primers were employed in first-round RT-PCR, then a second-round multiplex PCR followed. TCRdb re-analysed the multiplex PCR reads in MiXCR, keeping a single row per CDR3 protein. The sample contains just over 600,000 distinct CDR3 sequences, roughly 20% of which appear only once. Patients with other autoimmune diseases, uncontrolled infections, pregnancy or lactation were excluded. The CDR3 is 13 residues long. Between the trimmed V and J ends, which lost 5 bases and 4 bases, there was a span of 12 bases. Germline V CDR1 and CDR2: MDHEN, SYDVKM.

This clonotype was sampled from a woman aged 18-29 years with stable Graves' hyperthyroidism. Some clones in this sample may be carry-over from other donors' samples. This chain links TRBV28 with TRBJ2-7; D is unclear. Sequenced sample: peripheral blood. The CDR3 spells CASSPTPRYEQYF. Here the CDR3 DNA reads TGTGCCAGCAGTCCAACCCCGAGGTACGAGCAGTACTTC.